One sample yielded the 11 T cell receptor beta chains listed below, sequenced in a study of beta chain features in type 1 diabetes. No antigen has been assigned to these receptors. Regarding the study as a whole: Shorter TCRB CDR3s, moderately but significantly so, were found in Type 1 diabetes patients in all four CD4+ subsets.

Every bit of the isolated RNA underwent reverse transcription, so sequencing read expressed TCRB transcripts. Libraries were prepared by immunoSEQ multiplex PCR; TCRdb keeps only in-frame clonotypes and omits some of them. The sample includes 150,000 to 200,000 clones, 8.5% to 10% of them seen just once. The sequenced sample was central memory CD4+ T cells from blood. These TCRs come from a woman aged 25 to 45 with type 1 diabetes.

This clone was recorded a few times. V gene TRBV27 combines with J gene TRBJ2-1; 9 bases align to TRBD2. The CDR3 sequence is 14 residues long. The trim removed 7 bases at V and 2 bases at J, leaving 3 bases unmatched. CDR1 and CDR2 from the germline V gene are MNHEY and SMNVEV (reference sequence). The CDR3 coding sequence is TGTGCCAGCACTAGCGGGACCCCCTACAATGAGCAGTTCTTC. Its translation is CASTSGTPYNEQFF.

This clone was observed a handful of times. The genes are TRBV6-5 and TRBJ1-1, with TRBD1 identical over 7 bases. The CDR3 totals 14 residues. The ends lost 0 bases at V and 7 bases at J; junction bases unmatched: 5. The germline gives CDR1 MNHEY, CDR2 SVGAGI. In DNA, the CDR3 is TGTGCCAGCAGTTACTCGACAGGGAACTATGAAGCTTTCTTT. Protein: CASSYSTGNYEAFF.

This clone was counted between two and nine times. This chain joins TRBV27 and TRBJ2-4, with D possibly TRBD1 on 6 matching bases. V was cut by 4 bases and J by 2 bases, with 12 bases left in between. Germline V lookup: CDR1 MNHEY, CDR2 SMNVEV (reference sequence). This CDR3 comprises 15 residues. DNA for the CDR3: TGTGCCAGCAGTTCCCCCGGACAGTCCAAAAACATTCAGTACTTC. It is translated as CASSSPGQSKNIQYF.

This clone was counted only a few times. The J gene is TRBJ2-3, the V gene TRBV29-1, with 12 nucleotides matching TRBD2. Germline lookup yields CDR1 SQVTM and CDR2 ANQGSEA. This CDR3 is built from 15 residues. J gave up 5 bases and V 1 base, and 4 bases lay outside the gene matches. CDR3 loop: CSVEGLAGVLDTQYF. The CDR3 bases are TGCAGCGTTGAAGGACTAGCGGGAGTTTTAGATACGCAGTATTTT.

This chain joins TRBV6-5 and TRBJ2-1; TRBD2 aligns across 8 bases. The length of the CDR3 is 13 residues. Germline CDR1 is MNHEY and CDR2 is SVGAGI. V lost 5 bases, J lost 13 bases, and 10 bases stayed unmatched. As DNA, the CDR3 is TGTGCCAGCAGTGAAGTTTCTAGCGGGTTTCAGTTCTTC. Its protein product is CASSEVSSGFQFF.

The rearrangement uses TRBV6-4 and TRBJ2-3, with TRBD2 identical over 7 bases. The CDR3 is 13 amino acids. Germline V CDR1 and CDR2: MRHNA, SNTAGT. J was trimmed by 5 bases and V by 5 bases; bases with no gene match: 4. The CDR3 loop is CASSSGTGDTQYF. As DNA, the CDR3 is TGTGCCAGCAGTAGCGGGACCGGAGATACGCAGTATTTT.

The sample holds a few counts of this clone. This chain links TRBV9 with TRBJ2-1; possibly TRBD2 for D (5 bases). The V gene lost 0 bases and the J gene lost 0 bases, with 7 bases spanning the gap. Per the germline V gene, CDR1 is SGDLS and CDR2 is YYNGEE. The length of the CDR3 is 15 residues. The CDR3 sequence: CASSVARGSYNEQFF. The CDR3 nucleotides are TGTGCCAGCAGCGTAGCCCGGGGCTCCTACAATGAGCAGTTCTTC.

This clone was seen a handful of times. The chain couples TRBV28 to TRBJ2-1; TRBD2 matches 7 bases. J lost 3 bases, V lost 6 bases, and 8 bases had no gene match. Germline-derived CDR1 and CDR2 are MDHEN and SYDVKM. CDR3 length: 15 residues. CDR3 loop: CASRESGEGYNEQFF. DNA of the CDR3: TGTGCCAGCAGAGAAAGCGGGGAGGGCTACAATGAGCAGTTCTTC.

This clone was counted a few times. V gene TRBV9 combines with J gene TRBJ2-3; 7 nucleotides line up with TRBD2. CDR3 size: 17 residues. Germline assignment: CDR1 SGDLS and CDR2 YYNGEE. With 3 bases clipped from V and 1 base from J, the junction kept 11 bases outside the gene matches. CDR3 sequence (DNA): TGTGCCAGCAGCGCAGACGGGGGGTCCTTCGGCACAGATACGCAGTATTTT. Amino acids: CASSADGGSFGTDTQYF.

The CDR3 DNA reads as TGTGCCAGCAGCTTAAGTCTACGGGAAAATGAGCAGTTCTTC. It yields the protein CASSLSLRENEQFF. The rearrangement joins TRBV7-9 to TRBJ2-1, with D possibly matching TRBD2 (5 bases). Germline loops: CDR1 SEHNR, CDR2 FQNEAQ (reference sequence). The V end was cut by 2 bases, the J end by 7 bases, with 12 bases between. The CDR3 totals 14 residues.

There are many counts of this clone. The chain recombines TRBV30 with TRBJ1-1; D may be TRBD1 (5 bases). Germline V gene sequence: CDR1 GTSNPN, CDR2 SVGIG (reference sequence). There are 14 residues in the CDR3. V dropped 0 bases and J dropped 7 bases, with 15 bases sitting between them. CDR3 region: CAWSVKAGEGEAFF. Here the CDR3 DNA reads TGTGCCTGGAGTGTAAAGGCGGGGGAGGGTGAAGCTTTCTTT.